The 29 T cell receptor beta chains reported below all come from one sample, sequenced in a study of siplizumab effects on memory and regulatory T cells. Profiling relied on immunoSEQ multiplex PCR, and the TCRdb table lists in-frame clones only, not all of them. The data contain around 110,000 clones, roughly 94% of them singletons. Sequenced input: non-Treg CD4+ T cells sorted from blood. The source of these receptors is a human donor in good health.

The chain combines TRBV4-2 with TRBJ1-1; D remains unclear. Trimming cost V 0 bases and J 4 bases, with 6 bases left between them. Per the germline V gene, CDR1 is LGHNA and CDR2 is YNFKEQ. CDR3 length equals 13 residues. The CDR3 protein is CASSQDAATEAFF. The CDR3 DNA follows: TGTGCCAGCAGCCAAGATGCTGCCACTGAAGCTTTCTTT.

V gene TRBV5-1 combines with J gene TRBJ1-2; weak D call: TRBD1 (6 bases). Per germline, CDR1 SGHRS and CDR2 YFSETQ. CDR3 size: 15 residues. Trimming cost V 1 base and J 5 bases, with 15 bases left between them. The CDR3 sequence is CASSLTLTGLYGYTF. CDR3 DNA sequence: TGCGCCAGCAGCTTGACTTTAACAGGGCTTTATGGCTACACCTTC.

J is TRBJ2-5 and V is TRBV18; TRBD1 aligns across 7 bases. Trimming took 3 bases from V and 2 from J; bases not matched to a gene: 6. Germline V lookup: CDR1 KGHSH, CDR2 LQKENI. There are 15 residues in the CDR3. The DNA of the CDR3 is TGTGCCAGCTCACCCACCCCGGGACAGCAAGAGACCCAGTACTTC. It codes for CASSPTPGQQETQYF.

The V call is TRBV19, the J call TRBJ2-7; D gene ambiguous. This CDR3 contains 12 residues. Germline V gene lookup returns CDR1 LNHDA and CDR2 SQIVND (reference sequence). Trimming left V 10 bases short and J 4 bases short, with 14 bases between. The chain's CDR3 is CATHSRFYEQYF. The CDR3 region has the DNA TGTGCCACCCATTCGCGGTTTTACGAGCAGTACTTC.

This clone appeared once. This rearrangement joins TRBV14 to TRBJ2-7, with a possible D match to TRBD2 (5 bases). CDR1 and CDR2 (germline): SGHDN, FVKESK. Trimming pared 4 bases from V and 0 bases from J, leaving 13 bases between. The CDR3 covers 15 residues. As DNA, the CDR3 is TGTGCCAGCAGCCTGCGGGCTTTTGACTCCTACGAGCAGTACTTC. The encoded protein is CASSLRAFDSYEQYF.

V is TRBV5-1 and J is TRBJ1-4; D ambiguous. Trimming pared 3 bases from V and 0 bases from J, leaving 12 bases between. The CDR3 is 16 residues long. Germline CDR1 and CDR2: SGHRS and YFSETQ. CDR3 sequence reads: CASSSMPASTNEKLFF. CDR3 coding DNA: TGCGCCAGCAGCTCCATGCCGGCCTCAACTAATGAAAAACTGTTTTTT.

This clone was recorded only once. This rearrangement joins TRBV7-9 to TRBJ2-2; D may be TRBD2 (6 bases). This CDR3 comprises 16 residues. The ends were cut back, 5 bases at V and 7 bases at J, with 20 bases in the middle. Germline values: CDR1 SEHNR, CDR2 FQNEAQ (reference sequence). The CDR3 region has the DNA TGTGCCAGCAGCCTCGGGGGTAGCGGAGAGATCGGGGAGCTGTTTTTT. It encodes CASSLGGSGEIGELFF.

In regard to this clone: The same CDR3 can be traced to other DNA sequences in this sample. The V and J genes are TRBV5-1 and TRBJ1-2, with D hard to call. Germline CDR1 and CDR2: SGHRS and YFSETQ. This CDR3 region has 13 residues. The germline V and J ends were trimmed by 4 bases and 2 bases, with 9 bases remaining between them. The CDR3 nucleotides are TGCGCCAGCAGCCCAACAGCAAACTATGGCTACACCTTC. It codes for CASSPTANYGYTF.

V gene TRBV5-4 combines with J gene TRBJ1-6, with D possibly being TRBD1 (5 bases). Germline V CDR1 and CDR2: SGHNT, YYREEE (reference sequence). CDR3 length: 14 amino acids. Trimming removed 4 bases at V and 8 bases at J, with 13 bases between. Written as DNA, the CDR3 is TGTGCCAGCAGCAGTGTCGGGACGCATTCACCCCTCCACTTT. Translation: CASSSVGTHSPLHF.

Turning to this clone: Other DNA sequences in the same sample also yield this CDR3. CDR3 bases: TGTGCCAGCAGAAGGGACACTGAAGCTTTCTTT. This gives the protein CASRRDTEAFF. This chain uses TRBV6-5 with TRBJ1-1; D gene unclear. V was cut by 6 bases and J by 3 bases, with 5 bases left in between. This CDR3 region has 11 residues. Germline V gene data show CDR1 as MNHEY and CDR2 as SVGAGI.

The chain couples TRBV19 to TRBJ1-2; 10 bases are shared with TRBD1. Per the germline V gene, CDR1 is LNHDA and CDR2 is SQIVND (reference sequence). Trimming cost V 5 bases and J 8 bases; bases outside gene matches: 8. This CDR3 is 14 amino acids long. Here the CDR3 DNA reads TGTGCCAGTAGTCTGGGGACAGGGGTAAAAGGCTACACCTTC. It translates to CASSLGTGVKGYTF.

This clone has a single count. J is TRBJ2-5 and V is TRBV11-2; 11 nucleotides align to TRBD1. Germline loops: CDR1 SGHAT, CDR2 FQNNGV. CDR3 size: 16 residues. Trimming removed 3 bases from V and 4 bases from J; junction bases left unmatched: 7. The DNA for the CDR3 is TGTGCCAGCAGCTTGGGAACCGGGACAGGGGGAGAGACCCAGTACTTC. It encodes CASSLGTGTGGETQYF. The variable domain in full, with the rest retrieved from reference TRBV11-2 and TRBJ2-5, is EAGVAQSPRYKIIEKRQSVAFWCNPISGHATLYWYQQILGQGPKLLIQFQNNGVVDDSQLPKDRFSAERLKGVDSTLKIQPAKLEDSAVYLCASSLGTGTGGETQYFGPGTRLLVL.

A word on this clone: At one end the junction does not follow the germline gene, possibly because of a read error. The genes are TRBV7-7 and TRBJ2-7; possible D gene TRBD2, 5 bases. The CDR3 is made up of 13 amino acids. Germline assignment: CDR1 SSHAT and CDR2 FNYEAQ (reference sequence). CDR3: CASSPTRDYEQYF. CDR3 nucleotide sequence: TGTGCTAGCAGCCCCACCCGGGACTACGAGCAGTACTTC. Full variable domain (rest looked up from reference TRBV7-7 and TRBJ2-7): GAGVSQSPRYKVTKRGQDVTLRCDPISSHATLYWYQQALGQGPEFLTYFNYEAQPDKSGLPSDRFSAERPEGSISTLTIQRTEQRDSAMYRCASSPTRDYEQYFGPGTRLTVT.

The V gene is TRBV6-6, the J gene TRBJ2-1; the match to TRBD1 covers 9 bases. Germline CDR1 and CDR2: MNHNY and SVGAGI (reference sequence). Unmatched junction bases numbered 7, after V lost 7 bases and J lost 3 bases. The length of the CDR3 is 15 residues. CDR3: CASIRWGQGYNEQFF. CDR3 nucleotide sequence: TGTGCCAGCATCCGTTGGGGACAGGGCTACAATGAGCAGTTCTTC.

The chain uses TRBV6-4 and TRBJ1-2; D is unclear. Germline CDR1 reads MRHNA; CDR2 reads SNTAGT. CDR3 length: 13 amino acids. V shed 5 bases and J shed 8 bases, with 15 bases lying between them. This CDR3 is CASSPDGAGGYTF. The CDR3 DNA follows: TGTGCCAGCAGTCCAGACGGAGCAGGCGGCTACACCTTC.

The chain has TRBV4-2 and TRBJ2-3; D not certain. The length of the CDR3 is 13 residues. V was shortened by 4 bases and J by 2 bases, with 7 bases between the two germline ends. The germline CDR1 and CDR2 sequences are LGHNA and YNFKEQ. The CDR3 sequence is CASSPDPTDTQYF. The CDR3 DNA reads as TGTGCCAGCAGCCCCGACCCCACAGATACGCAGTATTTT.

This chain uses TRBV30 with TRBJ1-4; D unclear. Germline V CDR1 and CDR2: GTSNPN, SVGIG (reference sequence). This CDR3 has 16 amino acids. Between the trimmed V and J ends, which lost 4 bases and 4 bases, there was a span of 19 bases. The chain's CDR3 is CAWTFDRQEINEKLFF. The DNA for the CDR3 is TGTGCCTGGACCTTTGACCGACAAGAGATTAATGAAAAACTGTTTTTT. The full variable domain, rest sourced from reference TRBV30 and TRBJ1-4, is SQTIHQWPATLVQPVGSPLSLECTVEGTSNPNLYWYRQAAGRGLQLLFYSVGIGQISSEVPQNLSASRPQDRQFILSSKKLLLSDSGFYLCAWTFDRQEINEKLFFGSGTQLSVL.

The V gene is TRBV30, the J gene TRBJ1-1; D remains unclear. In germline, CDR1 is GTSNPN, CDR2 SVGIG (reference sequence). V lost 6 bases and J lost 1, with 6 bases in between. The CDR3 runs to 11 residues. CDR3 region: CACVRNTEAFF. For the CDR3, the DNA is TGTGCCTGCGTCAGGAACACTGAAGCTTTCTTT.

V usage is TRBV7-9 and J usage is TRBJ2-7, with 8 positions matching TRBD1. The CDR3 length is 14 residues. Trimming at V came to 5 bases and at J to 4 bases, leaving 7 bases not matched to a gene. In germline, CDR1 is SEHNR, CDR2 FQNEAQ (reference sequence). The CDR3 sequence is CASSPGTGGYEQYF. The CDR3 DNA reads TGTGCCAGCAGCCCGGGGACAGGAGGTTACGAGCAGTACTTC.

This rearrangement joins TRBV6-1 to TRBJ1-2; a weak D match, TRBD1 (5 bases). V lost 1 base and J lost 6, with 15 bases in between. In germline, CDR1 is MNHNS, CDR2 SASEGT. This CDR3 is 15 amino acids long. The CDR3 protein is CASSEDPGQKDGYTF. Written as DNA, the CDR3 is TGTGCCAGCAGTGAAGACCCCGGACAAAAGGATGGCTACACCTTC.

This chain uses TRBV5-1 with TRBJ1-1; the match to TRBD1 covers 10 bases. The CDR3 loop spans 16 amino acids. The V segment lost 1 base and the J segment 6 bases; nucleotides outside the gene matches: 9. The germline CDR1 and CDR2 sequences are SGHRS and YFSETQ. CDR3 DNA: TGCGCCAGCAGCTTGCAGACAGGGGGCGCGATCCCTGAAGCTTTCTTT. Its translation: CASSLQTGGAIPEAFF.

The chain couples TRBV7-9 to TRBJ1-5, with no clear D. CDR3 length: 13 residues. CDR1 SEHNR and CDR2 FQNEAQ come from the germline V gene (reference sequence). V dropped 2 bases and J dropped 4 bases, with 6 bases sitting between them. The CDR3 loop is CASSLFRNQPQHF. In DNA, the CDR3 is TGTGCCAGCAGCTTATTCAGAAATCAGCCCCAGCATTTT.

V gene TRBV7-3 combines with J gene TRBJ1-1, with D maybe TRBD1 (6 bases). Germline CDR1 SGHTA, CDR2 FQGTGA. The CDR3 has 12 amino acids. The V end lost 5 bases, the J end lost 9 bases, and 13 bases lay between the germline ends. CDR3 residues: CASSPGQGKAFF. The DNA of the CDR3 is TGTGCCAGCAGCCCAGGGCAGGGGAAAGCTTTCTTT.

The V gene is TRBV6-5, the J gene TRBJ1-6; TRBD1 matches at 7 bases. Germline loops: CDR1 MNHEY, CDR2 SVGAGI. The CDR3 loop spans 14 amino acids. V was pared by 7 bases and J by 8 bases, with 8 bases of the junction left unmatched. CDR3 loop: CASNSRQGYSPLHF. CDR3 nucleotide sequence: TGTGCCAGCAATTCAAGACAGGGATATTCACCCCTCCACTTT.

The CDR3 sequence: CASSPTSGGYNEQFF. CDR3 nucleotides: TGTGCCAGCTCCCCGACTAGCGGGGGCTACAATGAGCAGTTCTTC. The chain employs TRBV18 and TRBJ2-1, with 12 bases matching TRBD2. Germline CDR1 is KGHSH and CDR2 is LQKENI. The CDR3 spans 15 residues. V shed 6 bases and J 3 bases; nucleotides not matched to a gene: 3.

The V gene is TRBV2, the J gene TRBJ2-7, with D unclear. The CDR3 extends over 14 amino acids. Germline V gene data show CDR1 as SNHLY and CDR2 as FYNNEI. Trimming removed 1 base at V and 2 bases at J, with 9 bases between. For the CDR3, the DNA is TGTGCCAGCAGTGAAGAGCTGAGTACCTACGAGCAGTACTTC. This gives the protein CASSEELSTYEQYF.

The V call is TRBV29-1, the J call TRBJ1-5; tentatively, D is TRBD1 (6 bases). There are 13 residues in the CDR3. The V gene lost 6 bases and the J gene lost 3 bases, with 12 bases spanning the gap. Germline values: CDR1 SQVTM, CDR2 ANQGSEA. The CDR3, as DNA: TGCAGCGTGGTCCGACAGGACAATCAGCCCCAGCATTTT. Protein sequence: CSVVRQDNQPQHF. Together with reference TRBV29-1 and TRBJ1-5, the CDR3 gives the full variable domain: SAVISQKPSRDICQRGTSLTIQCQVDSQVTMMFWYRQQPGQSLTLIATANQGSEATYESGFVIDKFPISRPNLTFSTLTVSNMSPEDSSIYLCSVVRQDNQPQHFGDGTRLSIL.

This clone was counted a few times. J is TRBJ1-2 and V is TRBV4-1; D is uncertain. The CDR3 length is 13 residues. Germline V gene lookup returns CDR1 MGHRA and CDR2 YSYEKL. The germline V and J ends were trimmed by 0 bases and 8 bases, with 10 bases remaining between them. The CDR3 DNA reads TGCGCCAGCAGCCAAGATCGGGCGGGGGGCTACACCTTC. It codes for CASSQDRAGGYTF.

The V and J genes are TRBV7-9 and TRBJ2-3, with D hard to call. The CDR3 runs 12 residues. With 2 bases removed from V and 5 bases from J, the gap between germline ends came to 5 bases. Germline CDR1 is SEHNR and CDR2 is FQNEAQ (reference sequence). CDR3 loop: CASSLILDTQYF. The DNA of the CDR3 is TGTGCCAGCAGCTTAATCTTAGATACGCAGTATTTT.